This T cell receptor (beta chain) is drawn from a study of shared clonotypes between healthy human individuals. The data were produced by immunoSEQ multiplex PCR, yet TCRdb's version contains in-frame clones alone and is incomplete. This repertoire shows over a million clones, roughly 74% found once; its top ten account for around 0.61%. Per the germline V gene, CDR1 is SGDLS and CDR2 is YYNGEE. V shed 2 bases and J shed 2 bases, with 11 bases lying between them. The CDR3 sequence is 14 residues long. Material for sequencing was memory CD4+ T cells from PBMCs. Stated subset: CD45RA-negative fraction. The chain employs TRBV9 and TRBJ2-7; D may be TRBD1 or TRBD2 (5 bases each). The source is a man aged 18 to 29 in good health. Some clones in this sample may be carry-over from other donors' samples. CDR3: CASSVGRDPYEQYF. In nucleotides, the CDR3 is TGTGCCAGCAGCGTCGGTCGGGACCCCTACGAGCAGTACTTC.